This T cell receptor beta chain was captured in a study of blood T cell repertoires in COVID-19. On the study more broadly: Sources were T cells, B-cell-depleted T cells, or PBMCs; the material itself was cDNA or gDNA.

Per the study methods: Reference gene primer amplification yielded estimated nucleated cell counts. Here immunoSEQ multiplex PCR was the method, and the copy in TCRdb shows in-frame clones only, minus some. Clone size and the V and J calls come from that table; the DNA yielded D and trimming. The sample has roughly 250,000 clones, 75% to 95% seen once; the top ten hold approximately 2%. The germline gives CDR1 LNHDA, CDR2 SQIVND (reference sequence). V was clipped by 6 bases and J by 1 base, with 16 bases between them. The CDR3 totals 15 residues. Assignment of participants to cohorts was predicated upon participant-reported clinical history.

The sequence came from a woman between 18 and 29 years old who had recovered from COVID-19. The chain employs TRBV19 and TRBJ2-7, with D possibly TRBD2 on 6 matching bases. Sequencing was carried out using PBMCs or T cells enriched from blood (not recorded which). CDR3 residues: CASRGGPSGSYEQYF. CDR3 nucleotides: TGTGCCAGTAGGGGGGGACCTTCGGGATCCTACGAGCAGTACTTC. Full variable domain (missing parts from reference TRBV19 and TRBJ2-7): DGGITQSPKYLFRKEGQNVTLSCEQNLNHDAMYWYRQDPGQGLRLIYYSQIVNDFQKGDIAEGYSVSREKKESFPLTVTSAQKNPTAFYLCASRGGPSGSYEQYFGPGTRLTVT.